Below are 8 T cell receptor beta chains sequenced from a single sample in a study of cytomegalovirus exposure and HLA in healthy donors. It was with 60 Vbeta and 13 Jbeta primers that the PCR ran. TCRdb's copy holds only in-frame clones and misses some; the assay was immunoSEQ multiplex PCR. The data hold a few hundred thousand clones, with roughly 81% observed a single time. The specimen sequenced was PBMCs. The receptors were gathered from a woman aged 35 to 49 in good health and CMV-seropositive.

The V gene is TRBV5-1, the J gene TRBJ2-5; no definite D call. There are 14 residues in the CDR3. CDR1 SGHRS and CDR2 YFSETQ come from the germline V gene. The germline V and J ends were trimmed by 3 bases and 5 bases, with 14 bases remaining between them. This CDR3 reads CASSSGADGETQYF. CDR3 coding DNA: TGCGCCAGCAGCTCCGGCGCCGACGGGGAGACCCAGTACTTC.

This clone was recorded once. The chain's CDR3 is CASGLDPGLAGRGDEQYF. DNA for the CDR3: TGTGCTAGTGGTTTGGACCCAGGACTAGCAGGTCGAGGGGACGAGCAGTACTTC. The chain recombines TRBV12-5 with TRBJ2-7, with TRBD2 matching over 8 bases. The J segment lost 5 bases and the V segment lost 1 base, leaving 16 bases of the junction unmatched. The CDR3 has 18 residues. Germline V CDR1 and CDR2: LGHNT, FRNRAP.

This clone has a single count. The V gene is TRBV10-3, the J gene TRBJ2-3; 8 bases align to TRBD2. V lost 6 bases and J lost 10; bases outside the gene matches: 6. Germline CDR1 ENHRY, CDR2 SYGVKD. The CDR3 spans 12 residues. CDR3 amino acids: CAIRTSGSPQYF. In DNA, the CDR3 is TGTGCCATCAGAACTAGCGGATCTCCGCAGTATTTT.

Here the CDR3 DNA reads TGTGCCAGCAGCATACGACAGGCTCCCGGGGAGCTGTTTTTT. Encoded protein: CASSIRQAPGELFF. This chain uses TRBV14 with TRBJ2-2; perhaps TRBD1 as D (6 bases). Germline CDR1 reads SGHDN; CDR2 reads FVKESK. CDR3 length equals 14 residues. V was pared by 5 bases and J by 6 bases, with 13 bases between.

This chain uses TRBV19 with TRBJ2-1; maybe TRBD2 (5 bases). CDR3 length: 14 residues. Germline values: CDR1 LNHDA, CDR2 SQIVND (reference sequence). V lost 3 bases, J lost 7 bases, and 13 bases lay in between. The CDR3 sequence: CASSMSTIGNEQFF. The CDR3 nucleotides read TGTGCCAGTAGTATGTCGACTATTGGGAATGAGCAGTTCTTC. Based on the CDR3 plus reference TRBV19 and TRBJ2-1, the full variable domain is DGGITQSPKYLFRKEGQNVTLSCEQNLNHDAMYWYRQDPGQGLRLIYYSQIVNDFQKGDIAEGYSVSREKKESFPLTVTSAQKNPTAFYLCASSMSTIGNEQFFGPGTRLTVL.

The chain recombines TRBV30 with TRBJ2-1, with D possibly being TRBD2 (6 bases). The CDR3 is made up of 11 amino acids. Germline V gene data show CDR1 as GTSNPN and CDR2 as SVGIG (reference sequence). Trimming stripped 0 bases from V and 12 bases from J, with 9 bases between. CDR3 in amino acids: CAWSVQRAQFF. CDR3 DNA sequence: TGTGCCTGGAGTGTACAGCGGGCGCAGTTCTTC.

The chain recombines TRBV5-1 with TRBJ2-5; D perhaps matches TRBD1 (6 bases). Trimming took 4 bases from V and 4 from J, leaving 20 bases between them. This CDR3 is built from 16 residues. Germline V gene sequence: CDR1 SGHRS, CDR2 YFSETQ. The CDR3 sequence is CASSGQSFITGETQYF. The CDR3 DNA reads TGCGCCAGCAGCGGACAGTCTTTTATCACCGGAGAGACCCAGTACTTC.

This CDR3 is CASKVDREPNYGYTF. Written as DNA, the CDR3 is TGTGCCAGCAAGGTTGACAGGGAACCGAACTATGGCTACACCTTC. The chain has TRBV27 and TRBJ1-2, with 7 bases identical to TRBD1. V lost 7 bases and J lost 2; bases outside the gene matches: 10. Germline V gene data show CDR1 as MNHEY and CDR2 as SMNVEV (reference sequence). The CDR3 runs 15 residues.